Shown below are 28 T cell receptor beta chains from a single sample sequenced in a study of beta chain features in type 1 diabetes. Overall study results and limits: For Type 1 diabetes patients, all four CD4+ subsets carried TCRB CDR3s that were moderately but significantly shorter.

Their antigens remain unidentified. cDNA synthesis used the whole RNA isolate, giving expressed TCRB sequences. TCRdb's copy holds only in-frame clones and misses some; the assay was immunoSEQ multiplex PCR. The table shows 250,000 to 350,000 clones, with more than 13% occurring only once. Material for sequencing was naive CD4+ T cells from blood. The receptor source for this set is a man aged 25 to 40 with type 1 diabetes.

V usage is TRBV9 and J usage is TRBJ2-5; a possible D gene is TRBD2 (6 bases). Germline V lookup: CDR1 SGDLS, CDR2 YYNGEE. This CDR3 comprises 15 residues. V lost 4 bases and J lost 0, with 13 bases in between. CDR3 nucleotide sequence: TGTGCCAGCAGCCCAATGGAGGGGTACCAAGAGACCCAGTACTTC. It codes for CASSPMEGYQETQYF. The full variable domain, in which reference TRBV9 and TRBJ2-5 provide the parts outside the CDR3, is DSGVTQTPKHLITATGQRVTLRCSPRSGDLSVYWYQQSLDQGLQFLIQYYNGEERAKGNILERFSAQQFPDLHSELNLSSLELGDSALYFCASSPMEGYQETQYFGPGTRLLVL.

This clone has more than one count but fewer than ten. The chain links TRBV29-1 to TRBJ2-3; D uncertain. The CDR3 is 13 residues long. Germline assignment: CDR1 SQVTM and CDR2 ANQGSEA. V was cut by 8 bases and J by 2 bases, with 14 bases left in between. CDR3 DNA: TGCAGCTTAAGCCGAGGCCCCACAGATACGCAGTATTTT. This codes for CSLSRGPTDTQYF.

The CDR3: CASSPGQGAYEQYF. The CDR3 DNA reads TGTGCCAGCAGCCCCGGGCAGGGGGCTTACGAGCAGTACTTC. V usage is TRBV5-4 and J usage is TRBJ2-7, with TRBD1 matching 8 bases. CDR1 is SGHNT, CDR2 YYREEE, per germline (reference sequence). The CDR3 length is 14 residues. V was pared by 4 bases and J by 4 bases, with 7 bases of the junction left unmatched. Drawing the rest from reference TRBV5-4 and TRBJ2-7, the complete variable domain is ETGVTQSPTHLIKTRGQQVTLRCSSQSGHNTVSWYQQALGQGPQFIFQYYREEENGRGNFPPRFSGLQFPNYSSELNVNALELDDSALYLCASSPGQGAYEQYFGPGTRLTVT.

This clone occurred a few times. The gene calls are TRBV6-1 and TRBJ2-7, with 8 bases fitting TRBD1. CDR1 is MNHNS, CDR2 SASEGT, per germline. The CDR3 has 15 residues. Trimming took 7 bases from V and 3 from J; bases not matched to a gene: 11. The CDR3 DNA is TGTGCCAGCATCTCCGGGACAGGACGGAGCTACGAGCAGTACTTC. It specifies CASISGTGRSYEQYF.

Comments on this clone: The same CDR3 arises from other DNA sequences in this sample as well. The chain carries TRBV18 and TRBJ2-3; D possibly corresponds to TRBD1 (5 bases). The V end was cut by 3 bases, the J end by 1 base, with 8 bases between. CDR3 length: 14 residues. Germline V gene data show CDR1 as KGHSH and CDR2 as LQKENI. The DNA for the CDR3 is TGTGCCAGCTCACCCGGACAAGGCACAGATACGCAGTATTTT. Its translation is CASSPGQGTDTQYF.

The chain recombines TRBV6-1 with TRBJ1-5; tentative D call: TRBD1 (5 bases). CDR3 length equals 16 residues. The ends were cut back, 0 bases at V and 4 bases at J, with 13 bases in the middle. Germline loops: CDR1 MNHNS, CDR2 SASEGT. DNA for the CDR3: TGTGCCAGCAGTGAAGCGGGGTCCAGGGTGAATCAGCCCCAGCATTTT. Its protein is CASSEAGSRVNQPQHF.

V is TRBV20-1 and J is TRBJ1-1; a weak D match, TRBD1 (5 bases). Germline-derived CDR1 and CDR2 are DFQATT and SNEGSKA (reference sequence). The CDR3 consists of 11 residues. The ends were cut back, 5 bases at V and 10 bases at J, with 14 bases in the middle. The CDR3 region is CSAGSQGTAFF. CDR3 nucleotide sequence: TGCAGTGCTGGATCTCAGGGAACAGCTTTCTTT.

This clone was seen a handful of times. The chain is built from TRBV18 and TRBJ2-1; no clear D gene. The CDR3 is 13 amino acids. Looked up from germline, CDR1 is KGHSH and CDR2 is LQKENI. V shed 4 bases and J shed 4 bases, with 8 bases lying between them. The CDR3 spells CASSLSGYNEQFF. The CDR3 DNA is TGTGCCAGCTCACTGTCAGGATACAATGAGCAGTTCTTC.

Only a few counts were recorded for this clone. J is TRBJ2-7 and V is TRBV4-2, with D perhaps TRBD2 (6 bases). Trimming took 2 bases from V and 5 from J, leaving 16 bases between them. This CDR3 spans 15 amino acids. Germline CDR1 LGHNA, CDR2 YNFKEQ. The CDR3 sequence: CASSQWGGNGDEQYF. The CDR3 DNA is TGTGCCAGCAGCCAATGGGGAGGTAACGGCGACGAGCAGTACTTC.

The chain joins TRBV7-6 to TRBJ1-2; the D gene is possibly TRBD1 (6 bases). The length of the CDR3 is 13 residues. Germline CDR1 reads SGHVS; CDR2 reads FNYEAQ. Trimming cost V 1 base and J 8 bases, with 11 bases left between them. CDR3 bases: TGTGCCAGCAGCTTAGACGGGGGGCCGGGCTACACCTTC. Protein: CASSLDGGPGYTF. Full variable domain (missing parts from reference TRBV7-6 and TRBJ1-2): GAGVSQSPRYKVTKRGQDVALRCDPISGHVSLYWYRQALGQGPEFLTYFNYEAQQDKSGLPNDRFSAERPEGSISTLTIQRTEQRDSAMYRCASSLDGGPGYTFGSGTRLTVV.

This clone was seen a handful of times. The V and J genes are TRBV7-3 and TRBJ2-1; D gene ambiguous. Deletions cut 5 bases from V and 4 bases from J, with 12 bases between. Germline assignment: CDR1 SGHTA and CDR2 FQGTGA. The CDR3 length is 14 residues. CDR3 DNA sequence: TGTGCCAGCAGCCCTCGGTTCTCTTACAATGAGCAGTTCTTC. This codes for CASSPRFSYNEQFF.

The rearrangement links TRBV6-1 to TRBJ2-5; 9 nucleotides align to TRBD1. After removal of 7 bases from V and 4 bases from J, the junction contained 10 bases not matched to a gene. This CDR3 has 15 residues. Looked up from germline, CDR1 is MNHNS and CDR2 is SASEGT. The DNA of the CDR3 is TGTGCCAGCACTTCCGGGACAGGGAGCGGAGAGACCCAGTACTTC. Protein product: CASTSGTGSGETQYF.

DNA for the CDR3: TGTGCCTGGAGTGTACGGGTTAGCAATGAGCAGTTCTTC. Translation: CAWSVRVSNEQFF. This chain links TRBV30 with TRBJ2-1; D remains ambiguous. Germline-derived CDR1 and CDR2 are GTSNPN and SVGIG (reference sequence). The ends were cut back, 0 bases at V and 6 bases at J, with 9 bases in the middle. The CDR3 is 13 residues long.

This clone was picked up a small number of times. This chain links TRBV7-2 with TRBJ2-7, with 9 bases aligning to TRBD1. V lost 6 bases to trimming and J lost 4 bases; unmatched junction nucleotides: 10. Germline values: CDR1 SGHTA, CDR2 FQGNSA. The CDR3 spans 15 residues. The CDR3 DNA reads as TGTGCCAGCAGGACCACAGGGGGCAGCGATTACGAGCAGTACTTC. Protein: CASRTTGGSDYEQYF.

This rearrangement joins TRBV10-3 to TRBJ2-2, with 7 bases matching TRBD1. Per germline, CDR1 ENHRY and CDR2 SYGVKD. J was trimmed by 6 bases and V by 0 bases; bases with no gene match: 7. The length of the CDR3 is 16 residues. The CDR3 reads CAISESRGRGAGELFF. The CDR3 nucleotides are TGTGCCATCAGTGAGTCGAGGGGGCGCGGCGCCGGGGAGCTGTTTTTT.

This clone was recorded a few times. V is TRBV29-1 and J is TRBJ2-1, with 11 bases that match TRBD1. The CDR3 length is 13 residues. V lost 4 bases to trimming and J lost 7 bases; unmatched junction nucleotides: 3. The germline V gene encodes CDR1 SQVTM and CDR2 ANQGSEA. DNA of the CDR3: TGCAGCGTTGCTGGACAGGGGGCTAATGAGCAGTTCTTC. It codes for CSVAGQGANEQFF.

This clone was observed a handful of times. This chain connects TRBV7-9 to TRBJ2-3, with D possibly matching TRBD2 (6 bases). This CDR3 region has 15 residues. V gave up 4 bases and J gave up 6 bases, with 17 bases separating them. The germline V gene has CDR1 SEHNR and CDR2 FQNEAQ (reference sequence). The CDR3 spells CASSSRDFRPDTQYF. The CDR3 DNA follows: TGTGCCAGCAGCTCCAGGGACTTCAGGCCGGATACGCAGTATTTT.

In its sample, this clone was seen a few times. The V call is TRBV7-2, the J call TRBJ2-1; 9 bases agree with TRBD2. CDR1 is SGHTA, CDR2 FQGNSA, per germline. V trimming: 1 base; J trimming: 8 bases; junction bases outside the gene matches: 6. This CDR3 region has 15 residues. In nucleotides, the CDR3 is TGTGCCAGCAGCTTAGAGGCGGGAGGGCCTCATGAGCAGTTCTTC. Its protein is CASSLEAGGPHEQFF.

This clone was seen a handful of times. The J gene is TRBJ1-1, the V gene TRBV30; tentatively, D is TRBD1 (6 bases). This CDR3 comprises 12 residues. Trimming left V 4 bases short and J 4 bases short, with 10 bases between. Germline V gene data show CDR1 as GTSNPN and CDR2 as SVGIG (reference sequence). CDR3 loop: CAWTLGGTEAFF. The CDR3 region has the DNA TGTGCCTGGACCCTAGGGGGCACTGAAGCTTTCTTT.

This clone was counted between two and nine times. The rearrangement links TRBV14 to TRBJ2-1, with D tentatively TRBD2 (5 bases). V gave up 4 bases and J gave up 7 bases, with 11 bases separating them. Germline lookup yields CDR1 SGHDN and CDR2 FVKESK. This CDR3 is built from 13 residues. CDR3 coding DNA: TGTGCCAGCAGCCGGGGAGCTGTTAATGAGCAGTTCTTC. Translated, it gives CASSRGAVNEQFF.

The chain carries TRBV7-9 and TRBJ2-1; TRBD1 aligns across 8 bases. CDR1 and CDR2 from the germline V gene are SEHNR and FQNEAQ (reference sequence). J lost 6 bases, V lost 5 bases, and 12 bases had no gene match. CDR3 length: 16 amino acids. CDR3 residues: CASSESGGARSNEQFF. CDR3 coding DNA: TGTGCCAGCAGCGAGTCAGGGGGCGCGAGATCCAATGAGCAGTTCTTC.

This chain links TRBV7-2 with TRBJ2-2; TRBD1 agrees at 9 bases. CDR3 length equals 15 residues. With V trimmed by 5 bases and J by 6 bases, 7 bases remained unmatched. CDR1 and CDR2 (germline): SGHTA, FQGNSA. The CDR3 DNA is TGTGCCAGCAGCGCCCGGACAGGGGCCGCCGGGGAGCTGTTTTTT. Translation: CASSARTGAAGELFF.

V usage is TRBV7-3 and J usage is TRBJ2-7; TRBD1 agrees at 7 bases. The CDR3 is 14 amino acids. V lost 5 bases to trimming and J lost 5 bases; unmatched junction nucleotides: 9. The V gene's germline CDR1 is SGHTA and CDR2 FQGTGA. This CDR3 reads CASSRQGSDDEQYF. The CDR3, as DNA: TGTGCCAGCAGCCGACAGGGATCCGACGACGAGCAGTACTTC.

The sample holds a few counts of this clone. The chain recombines TRBV9 with TRBJ2-1, with 8 bases identical to TRBD2. Per the germline V gene, CDR1 is SGDLS and CDR2 is YYNGEE. The CDR3 spans 15 residues. Trimming cost V 0 bases and J 4 bases; bases outside gene matches: 3. The CDR3 bases are TGTGCCAGCAGCGTAGAACTAGCGGATTACAATGAGCAGTTCTTC. It encodes CASSVELADYNEQFF.

The chain carries TRBV7-3 and TRBJ2-7; perhaps TRBD2 as D (5 bases). The CDR3 runs 14 residues. Trimming shortened V by 1 base and J by 5 bases, and 12 bases separated the two germline ends. Germline CDR1 is SGHTA and CDR2 is FQGTGA. DNA for the CDR3: TGTGCCAGCAGCTTAAGAGCGGCCGCCGACGAGCAGTACTTC. It translates to CASSLRAAADEQYF. Full variable domain (remainder filled in from reference TRBV7-3 and TRBJ2-7): GAGVSQTPSNKVTEKGKYVELRCDPISGHTALYWYRQSLGQGPEFLIYFQGTGAADDSGLPNDRFFAVRPEGSVSTLKIQRTERGDSAVYLCASSLRAAADEQYFGPGTRLTVT.

This chain links TRBV29-1 with TRBJ2-7, with 9 nucleotides matching TRBD1. After removal of 6 bases from V and 6 bases from J, the junction contained 9 bases not matched to a gene. From germline, CDR1 is SQVTM and CDR2 ANQGSEA. CDR3 length: 13 amino acids. The CDR3 DNA reads TGCAGCGTCACGGGACAGGGTGAGGGCGAGCAGTACTTC. Amino acid sequence: CSVTGQGEGEQYF.

In this sample, this clone turned up a few times. The chain joins TRBV14 to TRBJ2-6; no clear D gene. The CDR3 sequence is 15 residues long. V lost 4 bases and J 0 bases, leaving 7 bases between the germline ends. The germline V gene has CDR1 SGHDN and CDR2 FVKESK. DNA of the CDR3: TGTGCCAGCAGCCGCTATAGCTCTGGGGCCAACGTCCTGACTTTC. Encoded protein: CASSRYSSGANVLTF.

The chain couples TRBV15 to TRBJ2-1; 13 nucleotides line up with TRBD2. Germline assignment: CDR1 LNHNV and CDR2 YYDKDF (reference sequence). With 6 bases clipped from V and 9 bases from J, the junction kept 5 bases outside the gene matches. The CDR3 has 14 residues. In DNA, the CDR3 is TGTGCCACCAGACTAGCGGGAGGGCAGGGTGAGCAGTTCTTC. Its protein product is CATRLAGGQGEQFF.